The clone carrying this T cell receptor beta chain was picked up a small number of times. Its antigen is as yet unknown. The data were taken from a study of T cells after yellow fever vaccination. Across the whole study: Fractions of limited cellularity were prepared by means of SMART-Seq v4 Ultra Low Input.

Germline V lookup: CDR1 SGHNT, CDR2 YYREEE (reference sequence). Between the trimmed V and J ends, which lost 3 bases and 1 base, there was a span of 9 bases. The CDR3 loop spans 14 amino acids. The authors made TCR cDNA by 5'RACE template switching, adding a universal primer site and UMIs. In TCRdb, the 5' RACE reads were re-called with MiXCR into one record per CDR3 protein. The data contain about 300,000 distinct CDR3 sequences, about 6.9% of them singletons. Findings of the study overall: Researchers report a weaker secondary response that nonetheless peaked faster, day 5 versus 15. A small proportion of clonotypes was detected in both the CD4 and CD8 compartments.

The receptor was derived from a man between 18 and 35 years old who received the YFV17D yellow fever vaccine. The rearrangement links TRBV5-4 to TRBJ2-3; a possible D gene is TRBD1 (6 bases). This specimen consisted of PBMCs, obtained 35 to 50 days after the first yellow fever vaccination. CDR3 amino acids: CASSSRTGTDTQYF. The CDR3 coding sequence is TGTGCCAGCAGCTCCCGGACAGGCACAGATACGCAGTATTTT.